The next 8 T cell receptor beta chains were all read from a single sample in a study of blood T cell repertoires in COVID-19. The protocol was immunoSEQ multiplex PCR, while the TCRdb copy is restricted to in-frame clones and leaves out a portion. The data hold roughly 70,000 clones, with 80% observed a single time. The sequenced sample consisted of peripheral blood. The receptors originated from a human donor in a cohort sampled during active COVID-19.

The chain employs TRBV4-1 and TRBJ1-3; D is ambiguous. CDR3 length: 12 amino acids. Germline CDR1 MGHRA, CDR2 YSYEKL. V shed 1 base and J shed 4 bases, with 2 bases lying between them. The CDR3 loop is CASSQVGNTIYF. CDR3 nucleotides: TGCGCCAGCAGCCAAGTAGGAAACACCATATATTTT.

The chain employs TRBV7-2 and TRBJ2-7; D perhaps matches TRBD2 (6 bases). The V end was cut by 5 bases, the J end by 6 bases, with 17 bases between. This CDR3 contains 14 residues. Germline V gene sequence: CDR1 SGHTA, CDR2 FQGNSA. The CDR3 sequence: CASSRARELGEQYF. CDR3 bases: TGTGCCAGCAGCCGCGCGCGGGAACTCGGCGAGCAGTACTTC.

The chain is built from TRBV11-2 and TRBJ2-3; 12 nucleotides align to TRBD2. Germline CDR1 is SGHAT and CDR2 is FQNNGV. Trimming at V came to 0 bases and at J to 6 bases, leaving 7 bases not matched to a gene. This CDR3 has 17 residues. CDR3 bases: TGTGCCAGCAGCTTAGATCTTGCTAGCGGGAGGGCGGATACGCAGTATTTT. Translated, it gives CASSLDLASGRADTQYF.

The chain carries TRBV19 and TRBJ2-4, with TRBD2 identical over 13 bases. Trimming cost V 9 bases and J 8 bases; bases outside gene matches: 10. CDR1 is LNHDA and CDR2 is SQIVND in the germline V gene (reference sequence). The CDR3 has 15 amino acids. The CDR3 coding sequence is TGTGCCAGCGAAACGGGACTAGCGGGACATCACATTCAGTACTTC. The encoded protein is CASETGLAGHHIQYF.

The chain is built from TRBV7-9 and TRBJ2-1; 15 nucleotides line up with TRBD2. The CDR3 consists of 15 residues. Trimming cost V 5 bases and J 8 bases; bases outside gene matches: 4. Germline V CDR1 and CDR2: SEHNR, FQNEAQ (reference sequence). The DNA for the CDR3 is TGTGCCAGCAGCCTGGGGACTAGCGGGAGGCATGAGCAGTTCTTC. As protein: CASSLGTSGRHEQFF.

The J gene is TRBJ2-3, the V gene TRBV9, with 8 nucleotides matching TRBD1. Per germline, CDR1 SGDLS and CDR2 YYNGEE. The trim removed 3 bases at V and 7 bases at J, leaving 7 bases unmatched. The length of the CDR3 is 14 residues. In DNA form, the CDR3 reads TGTGCCAGCAGCGGGGGACAGGCCGGGAATACGCAGTATTTT. It specifies CASSGGQAGNTQYF.

A single count supports this clone. The DNA for the CDR3 is TGTGCCAGCAGCCCTGGTGGGCCTAGCGGGATGCGGGATACGCAGTATTTT. Translation: CASSPGGPSGMRDTQYF. This chain uses TRBV5-6 with TRBJ2-3; 9 nucleotides agree with TRBD2. The CDR3 length is 17 residues. The germline V gene encodes CDR1 SGHDT and CDR2 YYEEEE. The V and J ends lost 4 bases and 6 bases, in that order; junction bases with no gene match: 15.

V gene TRBV5-4 combines with J gene TRBJ2-7, with a tentative D call TRBD2 (6 bases). Trimming cost V 0 bases and J 0 bases, with 19 bases left between them. Germline assignment: CDR1 SGHNT and CDR2 YYREEE (reference sequence). This CDR3 region has 18 residues. The CDR3 loop is CASSLGLGGGTISYEQYF. The DNA for the CDR3 is TGTGCCAGCAGCTTGGGTTTGGGCGGCGGGACCATCTCCTACGAGCAGTACTTC.